The 27 T cell receptor beta chains in this list originate from one sample, sequenced in a study of T-cell reconstitution after alpha-beta-depleted transplantation in children. Unique molecular identifiers were incorporated when the TCRbeta library was constructed. TCRdb re-derived calls from the PCR reads in MiXCR, one entry per CDR3 protein. In the table there are roughly 500,000 distinct CDR3 sequences, roughly an eighth of which are singletons. This specimen was PBMCs from the stem cell graft donor, taken from the stem cell graft. Receptor source: a human donor who donated a stem cell graft to a child with combined immunodeficiency.

This clonotype was detected ten times or more. This chain links TRBV12-3 or TRBV12-4 with TRBJ2-3; D not certain. CDR3 length equals 14 residues. Trimming took 5 bases from V and 4 from J, leaving 13 bases between them. The CDR3 DNA sequence: TGTGCCAGCAGTCCTCCCCCGGCAGCAGATACGCAGTATTTT. Translating gives CASSPPPAADTQYF.

The J gene is TRBJ2-7, the V gene TRBV20-1, with D perhaps given as TRBD1 or TRBD2 (5 bases each). This CDR3 has 13 residues. V was trimmed by 5 bases and J by 5 bases, leaving 16 bases between them. CDR1 DFQATT and CDR2 SNEGSKA come from the germline V gene (reference sequence). The CDR3, as DNA: TGCAGTGCTCAATCCGGGACCGTGGACGAGCAGTACTTC. It yields the protein CSAQSGTVDEQYF.

The CDR3 loop is CSARDSGTSAYNEQFF. The CDR3 bases are TGCAGTGCTAGAGACTCCGGGACTAGCGCCTACAATGAGCAGTTCTTC. The rearrangement joins TRBV20-1 to TRBJ2-1; 10 bases line up with TRBD2. Germline CDR1 is DFQATT and CDR2 is SNEGSKA (reference sequence). The CDR3 extends over 16 amino acids. The trim removed 0 bases at V and 2 bases at J, leaving 4 bases unmatched.

The rearrangement links TRBV12-3 or TRBV12-4 to TRBJ2-5; a possible D gene is TRBD1 (6 bases). The CDR3 consists of 15 residues. Deletions cut 5 bases from V and 5 bases from J, with 18 bases between. This CDR3 reads CASSGQPGVGETQYF. The CDR3 nucleotides are TGTGCCAGCAGTGGACAGCCGGGCGTTGGGGAGACCCAGTACTTC.

As for this clonotype: One junction end disagrees with the germline gene, perhaps due to a read error. The chain has TRBV9 and TRBJ2-7; 8 bases fit TRBD2. This CDR3 spans 13 amino acids. Germline V gene data show CDR1 as SGDLS and CDR2 as YYNGEE. The CDR3 sequence: CASSVESSGTPHF. The CDR3 DNA sequence: TGTGCCAGCAGCGTAGAAAGTAGCGGGACGCCCCACTTC. Looking up the rest from reference TRBV9 and TRBJ2-7 gives the full variable domain: DSGVTQTPKHLITATGQRVTLRCSPRSGDLSVYWYQQSLDQGLQFLIQYYNGEERAKGNILERFSAQQFPDLHSELNLSSLELGDSALYFCASSVESSGTPHFGPGTRLTVT.

CDR3 sequence (DNA): TGTGCCAGCAGTTCCAACAAACTGGCCTATACGCAGTATTTT. Amino acids: CASSSNKLAYTQYF. The chain combines TRBV12-3 or TRBV12-4 with TRBJ2-3; D gene ambiguous. This CDR3 region has 14 residues. Trimming cost V 4 bases and J 7 bases, with 15 bases left between them.

This clonotype was counted only a few times. DNA of the CDR3: TGTGCCAGCGGGTTCAGGCCGTATGAGCAGTTCTTC. Translating it yields CASGFRPYEQFF. The chain couples TRBV6-2 or TRBV6-3 to TRBJ2-1; D not certain. The CDR3 sequence is 12 residues long. V lost 8 bases to trimming and J lost 8 bases, with 13 bases between them. Germline V gene data show CDR1 as MNHEY and CDR2 as SVGEGT.

This clonotype was seen at least ten times. The chain employs TRBV12-3 or TRBV12-4 and TRBJ2-1, with 8 bases matching TRBD2. The ends lost 7 bases at V and 9 bases at J; junction bases unmatched: 8. The CDR3 runs to 13 residues. CDR3 region: CASMRGARIEQFF. For the CDR3, the DNA is TGTGCCAGCATGCGGGGGGCGAGGATTGAGCAGTTCTTC.

This clonotype was seen many times. The chain is built from TRBV20-1 and TRBJ2-3; D not resolved. Looked up from germline, CDR1 is DFQATT and CDR2 is SNEGSKA (reference sequence). With 1 base removed from V and 4 bases from J, the gap between germline ends came to 21 bases. This CDR3 spans 17 amino acids. The CDR3 nucleotides read TGCAGTGCTAGAGCGTTCAATAGCATCGAGAACTCAGATACGCAGTATTTT. Amino acids: CSARAFNSIENSDTQYF.

J is TRBJ1-2 and V is TRBV29-1; the D is unclear. This CDR3 contains 13 residues. V lost 3 bases and J lost 3, with 11 bases in between. Germline values: CDR1 SQVTM, CDR2 ANQGSEA. For the CDR3, the DNA is TGCAGCGTTGACAGGCGTGGATACTATGGCTACACCTTC. Its protein product is CSVDRRGYYGYTF.

In this sample, this clonotype turned up a few times. This sequence joins TRBV12-3 or TRBV12-4 and TRBJ2-7; 7 bases map to TRBD2. The CDR3 runs 12 residues. With 8 bases clipped from V and 3 bases from J, the junction kept 4 bases outside the gene matches. The CDR3, as DNA: TGTGCCAGCGGCCGGGACTACTACGAGCAGTACTTC. Encoded protein: CASGRDYYEQYF.

As DNA, the CDR3 is TGTGCCAGCAGCCCGATAGCGGCTAGCACAGATACGCAGTATTTT. Its protein is CASSPIAASTDTQYF. This chain connects TRBV7-3 to TRBJ2-3; D might be TRBD2 (6 bases). V was pared by 5 bases and J by 0 bases, with 12 bases between. CDR3 length: 15 residues. The germline V gene has CDR1 SGHTA and CDR2 FQGTGA.

This clonotype has only a few counts. The chain combines TRBV24-1 with TRBJ2-3; the match to TRBD2 covers 10 bases. CDR1 is KGHDR, CDR2 SFDVKD, per germline. The V gene end was trimmed by 2 bases and the J gene end by 11 bases; junction bases not matched to a gene: 3. The CDR3 runs 13 residues. DNA of the CDR3: TGTGCCACCAGTGATTCCAAGCGGGGGGGGCAGTATTTT. Its translation: CATSDSKRGGQYF.

The gene calls are TRBV20-1 and TRBJ2-1; 14 bases align to TRBD2. The length of the CDR3 is 17 residues. Germline CDR1 reads DFQATT; CDR2 reads SNEGSKA (reference sequence). V lost 6 bases and J lost 9; bases outside the gene matches: 16. The DNA of the CDR3 is TGCAGTGCCTCAGGGTGGGGGACTAGCGGGAGCCTCGGTGAGCAGTTCTTC. Amino acids: CSASGWGTSGSLGEQFF.

The chain uses TRBV10-3 and TRBJ1-2; weak D call: TRBD1 (6 bases). Trimming shortened V by 10 bases and J by 4 bases, and 13 bases separated the two germline ends. This CDR3 is 12 amino acids long. Germline CDR1 ENHRY, CDR2 SYGVKD. The CDR3 DNA reads TGTGCCACTCAAGGGGGTGGCTATGGCTACACCTTC. It is translated as CATQGGGYGYTF.

The chain uses TRBV3-1 and TRBJ1-2; D perhaps matches TRBD1 (6 bases). Germline V lookup: CDR1 LGHDT, CDR2 YNNKEL (reference sequence). V was trimmed by 0 bases and J by 6 bases, leaving 11 bases between them. This CDR3 is built from 14 residues. DNA for the CDR3: TGTGCCAGCAGCCAAGAAACGGACAGAAATGGCTACACCTTC. Its protein product is CASSQETDRNGYTF.

The chain links TRBV27 to TRBJ2-7; 10 bases agree with TRBD2. The CDR3 is 15 amino acids. The germline V gene has CDR1 MNHEY and CDR2 SMNVEV (reference sequence). Germline trimming cut 8 bases from V and 2 bases from J; bases unmatched to any gene: 9. Written as DNA, the CDR3 is TGTGCCAGCCGGGTAACTAGCGGGACGACCTACGAGCAGTACTTC. It encodes CASRVTSGTTYEQYF.

This clonotype has a count of ten or more. The chain joins TRBV29-1 to TRBJ2-1; D is undetermined. Germline V gene sequence: CDR1 SQVTM, CDR2 ANQGSEA. The ends were cut back, 5 bases at V and 0 bases at J, with 8 bases in the middle. The CDR3 has 13 amino acids. CDR3 nucleotide sequence: TGCAGCGTTTGTCCGAGCTCCTACAATGAGCAGTTCTTC. Its protein product is CSVCPSSYNEQFF.

The CDR3 DNA reads as TGTGCTAGTGGTTTGTCACCGGGACAGGGTCTCCATTTGCCCCAGCATTTT. This encodes CASGLSPGQGLHLPQHF. The rearrangement joins TRBV12-5 to TRBJ1-5, with 9 bases fitting TRBD1. The V gene's germline CDR1 is LGHNT and CDR2 FRNRAP. V lost 2 bases, J lost 9 bases, and 14 bases stayed unmatched. The CDR3 extends over 17 amino acids. Looking up the rest from reference TRBV12-5 and TRBJ1-5 gives the full variable domain: DARVTQTPRHKVTEMGQEVTMRCQPILGHNTVFWYRQTMMQGLELLAYFRNRAPLDDSGMPKDRFSAEMPDATLATLKIQPSEPRDSAVYFCASGLSPGQGLHLPQHFGDGTRLSIL.

This clonotype was detected ten times or more. This chain connects TRBV20-1 to TRBJ2-7, with 7 bases that match TRBD2. This CDR3 spans 15 amino acids. The J segment lost 0 bases and the V segment lost 0 bases, leaving 5 bases of the junction unmatched. Germline V gene data show CDR1 as DFQATT and CDR2 as SNEGSKA (reference sequence). CDR3 region: CSARDRGRDSYEQYF. The DNA of the CDR3 is TGCAGTGCTAGAGATCGAGGGAGGGACTCCTACGAGCAGTACTTC.

In its sample, this clonotype was seen a few times. The V call is TRBV29-1, the J call TRBJ1-2; D unclear. Trimming removed 0 bases from V and 0 bases from J, with 11 bases in between. Germline V gene sequence: CDR1 SQVTM, CDR2 ANQGSEA. The CDR3 has 15 residues. The CDR3 nucleotides are TGCAGCGTTGAAGAAGAATCGGAAGCTAACTATGGCTACACCTTC. It translates to CSVEEESEANYGYTF. Drawing the rest from reference TRBV29-1 and TRBJ1-2, the complete variable domain is SAVISQKPSRDICQRGTSLTIQCQVDSQVTMMFWYRQQPGQSLTLIATANQGSEATYESGFVIDKFPISRPNLTFSTLTVSNMSPEDSSIYLCSVEEESEANYGYTFGSGTRLTVV.

A few counts support this clonotype. This rearrangement joins TRBV6-2 or TRBV6-3 to TRBJ1-2, with 12 bases identical to TRBD1. The J segment lost 12 bases and the V segment lost 5 bases, leaving 4 bases of the junction unmatched. CDR1 MNHEY and CDR2 SVGEGT come from the germline V gene. The CDR3 covers 12 residues. In DNA, the CDR3 is TGTGCCAGCAGTCGGGACAGGGGGCGTAACACCTTC. This encodes CASSRDRGRNTF.

The rearrangement links TRBV29-1 to TRBJ1-1, with D perhaps matching TRBD1 (6 bases). The germline V gene has CDR1 SQVTM and CDR2 ANQGSEA. The CDR3 spans 13 residues. V lost 8 bases to trimming and J lost 3 bases, with 16 bases between them. The CDR3 region is CSMRQDPYTEAFF. CDR3 in DNA: TGCAGCATGCGACAGGACCCTTACACTGAAGCTTTCTTT.

A few counts support this clonotype. This chain uses TRBV5-5 with TRBJ2-2; 8 nucleotides line up with TRBD1. Germline CDR1 is SGHKS and CDR2 is YYEKEE (reference sequence). The V segment lost 4 bases and the J segment 1 base; nucleotides outside the gene matches: 6. The CDR3 is 16 residues long. The chain's CDR3 is CASSPLRGRNTGELFF. The CDR3 DNA reads TGTGCCAGCAGCCCGCTCAGGGGGCGGAACACCGGGGAGCTGTTTTTT.

Only a few counts were recorded for this clonotype. This rearrangement joins TRBV6-1 to TRBJ2-3, with 14 bases matching TRBD2. The V segment lost 6 bases and the J segment 1 base; nucleotides outside the gene matches: 6. CDR1 and CDR2 (germline): MNHNS, SASEGT. CDR3 size: 17 residues. The CDR3 DNA sequence: TGTGCCAGCAGGACACCGGGACTAGCGGGGGGCACAGATACGCAGTATTTT. It translates to CASRTPGLAGGTDTQYF.

The chain has TRBV29-1 and TRBJ1-2; D is perhaps TRBD1 (5 bases). Germline loops: CDR1 SQVTM, CDR2 ANQGSEA. This CDR3 is 13 amino acids long. The ends were cut back, 1 base at V and 1 base at J, with 7 bases in the middle. CDR3 protein: CSVEGGLNYGYTF. The CDR3 nucleotides read TGCAGCGTTGAAGGGGGCCTTAACTATGGCTACACCTTC.

This clonotype was counted at least ten times. The chain employs TRBV24-1 and TRBJ1-5; D is unclear. The CDR3 is 13 amino acids. Looked up from germline, CDR1 is KGHDR and CDR2 is SFDVKD. V was shortened by 5 bases and J by 7 bases, with 11 bases between the two germline ends. In DNA form, the CDR3 reads TGTGCCACCAGTGTGGCCGGGAACCAGCCCCAGCATTTT. Translating gives CATSVAGNQPQHF.